A selection of T cell receptor beta chains follows, all from one sample in a study of response to subunit inactivated influenza vaccine. Each CDR3 protein gets one entry after TCRdb re-called the RT-PCR reads with MiXCR. Counted here are 550,000 to 800,000 distinct CDR3 sequences, around 14% occurring once; the ten biggest clones make up less than 9%. The input for sequencing was PBMCs from blood, taken 14 to 15 days before vaccination. Source of these receptors: a man between 45 and 60 years old who received an inactivated influenza vaccine. Both conserved end residues are part of each CDR3. A D gene is named only where the DNA matches it firmly. Rows may omit the clone size; those that give it use once, few, many or a size class.

clone_size,v_call,d_call,cdr3_length,j_call,cdr3_nt,cdr3_aa
.,TRBV10-2,.,14,TRBJ2-2,TGCGCCAGCGGCCGGGACCCGAACACCGGGGAGCTGTTTTTT,CASGRDPNTGELFF
few,TRBV29-1,TRBD2,14,TRBJ2-3,TGCAGCGTTGATATGACTAGCGGGGGAAATACGCAGTATTTT,CSVDMTSGGNTQYF
few,TRBV3-1,.,14,TRBJ2-2,TGTGCCAGCAGCCACCGAGCAAACACCGGGGAGCTGTTTTTT,CASSHRANTGELFF
few,TRBV11-2,.,17,TRBJ2-3,TGTGCCAGCAGCCCCAGTCGGAGAGCGGTTGGGACAGATACGCAGTATTTT,CASSPSRRAVGTDTQYF
.,TRBV7-2,TRBD1,16,TRBJ2-2,TGTGCCAGCAGCTTAAATCGGGACAGAAGAACCGGGGAGCTGTTTTTT,CASSLNRDRRTGELFF
many,TRBV5-6,.,13,TRBJ1-1,TGTGCCAGCAGCTTCTCAGCGAACACTGAAGCTTTCTTT,CASSFSANTEAFF
.,TRBV9,TRBD1,15,TRBJ2-1,TGTGCCAGCAGCAAAGTGGGACAGGGGGGCAATGAGCAGTTCTTC,CASSKVGQGGNEQFF
few,TRBV6-2/TRBV6-3,.,19,TRBJ1-3,TGTGCCAGCAGTTACTCCCCCCATCGGACCCGCGCTCTGGAAGACACCATATATTTT,CASSYSPHRTRALEDTIYF
many,TRBV5-6,.,15,TRBJ1-2,TGTGCCAGCAGCTCCCAGGGACGCTCCGTGAATGGCTACACCTTC,CASSSQGRSVNGYTF
.,TRBV7-8,.,17,TRBJ2-1,TGTGCCAGCAGCTTAGCGAGGGTATGGGGGAACTACAATGAGCAGTTCTTC,CASSLARVWGNYNEQFF
many,TRBV7-9,.,13,TRBJ2-1,TGTGCCAGCAGCTTAGCGGGAGGTGTTGAGCAGTTCTTC,CASSLAGGVEQFF
few,TRBV7-2,.,15,TRBJ2-7,TGTGCCAGCAGCTTTGGCCTTCCCGCCACCTACGAGCAGTACTTC,CASSFGLPATYEQYF
few,TRBV20-1,TRBD1,14,TRBJ2-3,TGCAGTGCTAGACAGGGGGCGGAGGGAGATACGCAGTATTTT,CSARQGAEGDTQYF
.,TRBV29-1,.,15,TRBJ2-3,TGCAGCGTTGAAGGGGGACCCCACCCAGTAGATACGCAGTATTTT,CSVEGGPHPVDTQYF
.,TRBV20-1,.,12,TRBJ2-2,TGCAGTGCAGATAAGCGAACCGGGGAGCTGTTTTTT,CSADKRTGELFF
.,TRBV12-3/TRBV12-4,TRBD2,17,TRBJ2-6,TGTGCCAGCAGTTTTCGGCGGGGGGGCAGTGGGGCCAACGTCCTGACTTTC,CASSFRRGGSGANVLTF
.,TRBV4-2,.,14,TRBJ2-7,TGTGCCAGCAGCCAAGAATCATTCTCCTACGAGCAGTACTTC,CASSQESFSYEQYF
few,TRBV7-2,.,14,TRBJ2-5,TGTGCCAGCAGCCCTGGAGTGGGAGAAGAGACCCAGTACTTC,CASSPGVGEETQYF
few,TRBV29-1,.,15,TRBJ2-3,TGCAGCGTTGAAGGGGACGTACAGGGAACAGATACGCAGTATTTT,CSVEGDVQGTDTQYF
.,TRBV5-5,.,16,TRBJ1-6,TGTGCCAGCAGCCGCTTGACAGATGGTTCTAATTCACCCCTCCACTTT,CASSRLTDGSNSPLHF
many,TRBV7-8,.,13,TRBJ2-7,TGTGCCAGCAGCCCCAGGGGATCCTACGAGCAGTACTTC,CASSPRGSYEQYF
.,TRBV7-2,.,15,TRBJ2-2,TGTGCCAGCAGCTCCCGGGCTGCGAACACCGGGGAGCTGTTTTTT,CASSSRAANTGELFF
.,TRBV28,.,11,TRBJ2-7,TGTGCCAGCAGTGGCCCCATACCCGTGTACTTC,CASSGPIPVYF
many,TRBV5-1,TRBD1,16,TRBJ1-1,TGCGCCAGCAGCATGACAGGGCTACTCATGAACACTGAAGCTTTCTTT,CASSMTGLLMNTEAFF
.,TRBV29-1,.,11,TRBJ2-7,TGCAGCGTTGATATGGGCCCCTGGCAGTACTTC,CSVDMGPWQYF
.,TRBV20-1,TRBD1,13,TRBJ1-1,TGCAGTGCCCGGACAGGGGCGGACACTGAAGCTTTCTTT,CSARTGADTEAFF
few,TRBV5-1,.,13,TRBJ2-7,TGCGCCAGCAGCGCCGGGACGGACTACGAGCAGTACTTC,CASSAGTDYEQYF
many,TRBV5-8,TRBD2,15,TRBJ2-7,TGTGCCAGCAGCTTGGGTCTGACTAGCGGATACGAGCAGTACTTC,CASSLGLTSGYEQYF
many,TRBV9,TRBD2,15,TRBJ2-7,TGTGCCAGCAGCGTAGCGGCGGGGGGGCCCTACGAGCAGTACTTC,CASSVAAGGPYEQYF
few,TRBV4-1,.,16,TRBJ1-4,TGCGCCAGCAGCCAAGACGGTGGGATAGGGGCGGGAAAACTGTTTTTT,CASSQDGGIGAGKLFF
.,TRBV29-1,TRBD2,15,TRBJ2-7,TGCAGCGTTGAAGATTGGCGCGGGAGGGCCCACGAGCAGTACTTC,CSVEDWRGRAHEQYF
.,TRBV29-1,.,13,TRBJ2-7,TGCAGCGTTGGGGCCTTACACTCCTACGAGCAGTACTTC,CSVGALHSYEQYF
.,TRBV20-1,TRBD1,14,TRBJ1-4,TGCAGTGCTAGTCAGACAGGGGGAAGGGAAAAACTGTTTTTT,CSASQTGGREKLFF
few,TRBV6-7,TRBD2,18,TRBJ2-3,TGTGCCAGCAGTTACGGAGATTGGCGGGAGGGAAGCACAGATACGCAGTATTTT,CASSYGDWREGSTDTQYF
few,TRBV15,.,14,TRBJ2-1,TGTGCCACCAGCACCGTTGGCCCCTACAATGAGCAGTTCTTC,CATSTVGPYNEQFF
few,TRBV3-1,.,14,TRBJ1-4,TGTGCCAGCAGCCCGGCAGCAACTAATGAAAAACTGTTTTTT,CASSPAATNEKLFF
.,TRBV29-1,.,13,TRBJ2-2,TGCAGCGTTGAAGCAGGGAACACCGGGGAGCTGTTTTTT,CSVEAGNTGELFF
.,TRBV5-6,.,13,TRBJ2-5,TGTGCCAGCAGCTTTTTACGGCAAGAGACCCAGTACTTC,CASSFLRQETQYF
few,TRBV7-9,TRBD2,16,TRBJ2-3,TGTGCCAGCAGCCCCCTCCGCGGGGGGACGGGAGATACGCAGTATTTT,CASSPLRGGTGDTQYF
few,TRBV3-1,.,16,TRBJ1-6,TGTGCCAGCAGCCGAGGAGGCGGTGCCTATAATTCACCCCTCCACTTT,CASSRGGGAYNSPLHF
.,TRBV3-1,TRBD2,18,TRBJ2-1,TGTGCCAGCAGCCAAGGCAAGATGGGACTAGGAACCTACAATGAGCAGTTCTTC,CASSQGKMGLGTYNEQFF
many,TRBV12-3/TRBV12-4,.,13,TRBJ1-6,TGTGCCAGCAGTTTCCATCAGGGGTCACCCCTCCACTTT,CASSFHQGSPLHF
.,TRBV12-3/TRBV12-4,TRBD2,16,TRBJ2-1,TGTGCCAGCAGTAAAGGGACTAGCGGGGGGTACAATGAGCAGTTCTTC,CASSKGTSGGYNEQFF
few,TRBV19,.,16,TRBJ1-1,TGTGCCAGTAGGACCGAGGTGCCGACGAGCAACACTGAAGCTTTCTTT,CASRTEVPTSNTEAFF
.,TRBV3-1,TRBD1,17,TRBJ2-3,TGTGCCAGCAGCCAAGCGCAGACAGGGCATAACACAGATACGCAGTATTTT,CASSQAQTGHNTDTQYF
medium-sized,TRBV20-1,.,16,TRBJ1-6,TGCAGTGCTAGAGATCTCGCGGGGGGTGATAATTCACCCCTCCACTTT,CSARDLAGGDNSPLHF